This entry lists 6 T cell receptor beta chains sequenced from one sample in a study of shared clonotypes between healthy human individuals (dated by TCRdb to between 2020 and 2021). Receptor libraries were prepared by the immunoSEQ multiplex PCR assay. In TCRdb, the immuneACCESS table is reduced to in-frame sequences with V and J assigned. These tables do not hold every clone; where another copy was compared, an unresolved V gene accounts for under half, and the others remain unexplained. The sample table shows roughly 1,100,000 clones, and roughly 80% are seen once. Approximately 1.3% of the sample lies in the top ten. Sequenced: memory CD4+ T cells sorted from blood. In light of the paper, this sample's cell subset or site label describes: CD45RA-negative fraction. The origin of the receptors is a man aged 18 to 35 in good health.

The chain has TRBV6-6 and TRBJ2-1; TRBD1 matches 7 bases. Germline lookup yields CDR1 MNHNY and CDR2 SVGAGI (reference sequence). The V gene end was trimmed by 6 bases and the J gene end by 5 bases; junction bases not matched to a gene: 10. CDR3 length: 15 amino acids. DNA of the CDR3: TGTGCCAGCAGCCGCCGACAGGGTGGGCACAATGAGCAGTTCTTC. It specifies CASSRRQGGHNEQFF.

This rearrangement joins TRBV11-2 to TRBJ2-7; perhaps TRBD1 as D (6 bases). The CDR3 is made up of 15 amino acids. Germline V lookup: CDR1 SGHAT, CDR2 FQNNGV. V was pared by 0 bases and J by 2 bases, with 11 bases between. This CDR3 reads CASSLEWQGTYEQYF. The CDR3 DNA reads TGTGCCAGCAGCTTAGAATGGCAGGGGACCTACGAGCAGTACTTC. Combining the CDR3 with reference TRBV11-2 and TRBJ2-7 gives the whole variable domain EAGVAQSPRYKIIEKRQSVAFWCNPISGHATLYWYQQILGQGPKLLIQFQNNGVVDDSQLPKDRFSAERLKGVDSTLKIQPAKLEDSAVYLCASSLEWQGTYEQYFGPGTRLTVT.

This clone was recorded many times. The chain couples TRBV5-6 to TRBJ1-1; D remains ambiguous. Trimming took 5 bases from V and 7 from J, leaving 18 bases between them. The CDR3 loop spans 14 amino acids. CDR1 is SGHDT and CDR2 is YYEEEE in the germline V gene. CDR3: CASRGAENRLEAFF. CDR3 bases: TGTGCCAGCAGGGGCGCGGAGAATAGGCTTGAAGCTTTCTTT.

The genes are TRBV5-6 and TRBJ2-1; 14 bases line up with TRBD2. V trimming: 4 bases; J trimming: 9 bases; junction bases outside the gene matches: 12. This CDR3 has 17 residues. CDR1 is SGHDT, CDR2 YYEEEE, per germline. The CDR3 sequence is CASSAPAGLAGVGEQFF. The CDR3 nucleotides are TGTGCCAGCAGCGCCCCGGCGGGACTAGCGGGAGTAGGTGAGCAGTTCTTC.

This clone was seen only a few times. This sequence joins TRBV18 and TRBJ1-1; maybe TRBD1 (5 bases). This CDR3 region has 16 residues. Germline CDR1 and CDR2: KGHSH and LQKENI. The germline V and J ends were trimmed by 1 base and 0 bases, with 12 bases remaining between them. CDR3 in amino acids: CASSPQAGTMNTEAFF. CDR3 sequence (DNA): TGTGCCAGCTCACCACAGGCAGGGACTATGAACACTGAAGCTTTCTTT.

This chain links TRBV6-6 with TRBJ1-3; D remains unclear. The V and J ends lost 0 bases and 2 bases respectively, with 11 bases between them. The germline gives CDR1 MNHNY, CDR2 SVGAGI (reference sequence). The CDR3 sequence is 16 residues long. The CDR3, as DNA: TGTGCCAGCAGTTACTCAGCCCCGGCGACTGGAAACACCATATATTTT. Translated, it gives CASSYSAPATGNTIYF.